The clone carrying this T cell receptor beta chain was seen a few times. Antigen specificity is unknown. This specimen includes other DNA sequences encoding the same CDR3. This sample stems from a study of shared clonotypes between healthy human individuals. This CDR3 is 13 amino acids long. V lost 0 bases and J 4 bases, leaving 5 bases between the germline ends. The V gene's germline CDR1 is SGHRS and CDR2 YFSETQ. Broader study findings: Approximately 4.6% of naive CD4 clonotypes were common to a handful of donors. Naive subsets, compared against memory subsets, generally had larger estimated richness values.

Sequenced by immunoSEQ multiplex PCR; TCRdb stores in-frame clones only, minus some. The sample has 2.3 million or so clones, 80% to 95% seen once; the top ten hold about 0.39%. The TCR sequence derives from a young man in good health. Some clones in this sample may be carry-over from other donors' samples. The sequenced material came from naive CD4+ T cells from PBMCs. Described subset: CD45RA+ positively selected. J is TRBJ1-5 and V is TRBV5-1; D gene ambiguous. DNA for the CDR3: TGCGCCAGCAGCTTGGACAGAAATCAGCCCCAGCATTTT. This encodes CASSLDRNQPQHF.